These T cell receptor beta chains were read from a single sample in a study of cytomegalovirus exposure and HLA in healthy donors. Clones were sequenced by immunoSEQ multiplex PCR, and TCRdb holds only the in-frame ones, with some missing. The table records about 56,000 clones, approximately 93% of them present only once. The sample was PBMCs. Every receptor here comes from a woman younger than 30 in good health and CMV-seronegative. CDR3s include the opening cysteine and the closing phenylalanine or tryptophan. The D gene is left open where the match is weak. Clone size is shown for a subset of rows, as once, few, many or a class of expanded clone.

>TRBV5-1|NA|TRBJ2-2|NA
TGCGCCAGCCCTTCGAACACCGGGGAGCTGTTTTTT
CASPSNTGELFF
>TRBV10-2|NA|TRBJ2-5|TRBD1
TGCGCCAGCAGGCCGAACAGGGGTCAAGAGACCCAGTACTTC
CASRPNRGQETQYF
>TRBV7-6|NA|TRBJ2-1|NA
TGTGCCAGCAGCTTAGCTAGCGGTCCAAGCTCCTACAATGAGCAGTTCTTC
CASSLASGPSSYNEQFF
>TRBV27|NA|TRBJ2-5|TRBD2
TGTGCCAGCAGCCGGACTAGCGGGAGTCAAGAGACCCAGTACTTC
CASSRTSGSQETQYF
>TRBV5-4|NA|TRBJ2-1|NA
TGTGCCAGCAGCGAGGGGGGGCTAGCGGAGTACAATGAGCAGTTCTTC
CASSEGGLAEYNEQFF
>TRBV4-3|few|TRBJ2-4|TRBD2
TGCGCCAGCAGCGATGGGACTAGCGGGGTTAACATTCAGTACTTC
CASSDGTSGVNIQYF
>TRBV6-5|NA|TRBJ1-1|TRBD1
TGTGCCAGCAGTTACGAGGGGGCTTGGGACACTGAAGCTTTCTTT
CASSYEGAWDTEAFF
>TRBV5-1|NA|TRBJ1-1|NA
TGCGCCAGCAGCAAGGTTTTCCTCCCCGGGACACTGAAAAGCGAAGCTTTCTTT
CASSKVFLPGTLKSEAFF
>TRBV7-9|once|TRBJ2-5|TRBD1
TGTGCCAGCAGCTCCACAGGGGGCGCGGGGGAGACCCAGTACTTC
CASSSTGGAGETQYF
>TRBV5-1|NA|TRBJ2-1|TRBD2
TGCGCCAGCAGCTTTAGCGGGGGCATTTTGAGTGAGCAGTTCTTC
CASSFSGGILSEQFF
>TRBV6-1|NA|TRBJ1-5|NA
TGTGCCACTACGACAGCGACCCCCAATCAGCCCCAGCATTTT
CATTTATPNQPQHF
>TRBV18|NA|TRBJ2-1|TRBD2
TGTGCCAGCTCTATGTCTAGCGGGATTAGAAATGAGCAGTTCTTC
CASSMSSGIRNEQFF
>TRBV2|NA|TRBJ1-1|NA
TGTGCCAGCAGGATACGGGGACAGAACACTGAAGCTTTCTTT
CASRIRGQNTEAFF
>TRBV6-4|NA|TRBJ2-6|NA
TGTGCCAGCAGTGACTCGTCGGGCTCTGGGGCCAACGTCCTGACTTTC
CASSDSSGSGANVLTF
>TRBV5-1|NA|TRBJ2-1|TRBD1
TGCGCCAGCAGCCAGGGACAGAACAATGAGCAGTTCTTC
CASSQGQNNEQFF
>TRBV2|NA|TRBJ2-5|NA
TGTGCCAGCAGTGCCGGGGACACAGGGACCCAGTACTTC
CASSAGDTGTQYF
>TRBV7-9|NA|TRBJ2-7|NA
TGTGCCAGCAGCTTACGCCAGTCCTACGAGCAGTACTTC
CASSLRQSYEQYF
>TRBV19|NA|TRBJ1-6|NA
TGTGCCGGCCAGGTTCTAAGAAATTCACCCCTCCACTTT
CAGQVLRNSPLHF
>TRBV11-2|NA|TRBJ2-2|TRBD1
TGTGCCAGCAGCTGGGGGACAGCGAACACCGGGGAGCTGTTTTTT
CASSWGTANTGELFF
>TRBV9|NA|TRBJ1-1|NA
TGTGCCAGCAGCGTAGTGACAGGTCCCACTGAAGCTTTCTTT
CASSVVTGPTEAFF
>TRBV19|NA|TRBJ1-1|NA
TGTGCCAGTAGTATATCCTGGTCAGCCAGGTTTGAAGCTTTCTTT
CASSISWSARFEAFF
>TRBV7-9|NA|TRBJ1-1|NA
TGTGCCAGCAGCCGATACGGACAGAACACTGAAGCTTTCTTT
CASSRYGQNTEAFF
>TRBV14|NA|TRBJ2-6|TRBD2
TGTGCCAGCAGCCAGGGCCTTCTCCAGCGGGGCTCTGGGGCCAACGTCCTGACTTTC
CASSQGLLQRGSGANVLTF
>TRBV10-3|NA|TRBJ1-2|TRBD1
TGTGCCATCAGTGTGGGACAGATGAACTATGGCTACACCTTC
CAISVGQMNYGYTF
>TRBV9|NA|TRBJ1-2|NA
TGTGCCAGCAGCGCTCCCGGACGGGAAGCTAACTATGGCTACACCTTC
CASSAPGREANYGYTF
>TRBV4-1|NA|TRBJ2-5|TRBD2
TGCGCCAGCAGCCAAGATGGAAGCGGGAGGCTAGAGACCCAGTACTTC
CASSQDGSGRLETQYF
>TRBV7-2|NA|TRBJ1-5|NA
TGTGCCAGCAGCCGCGGGACCGACCACGATCAGCCCCAGCATTTT
CASSRGTDHDQPQHF
>TRBV7-9|once|TRBJ2-2|NA
TGTGCCAGCAGCTTAGCTTCTTCAGGCACCGGGGAGCTGTTTTTT
CASSLASSGTGELFF
>TRBV7-9|few|TRBJ2-1|NA
TGTGCCAGCAGCTTAAGCATTAGCTCCTACAATGAGCAGTTCTTC
CASSLSISSYNEQFF
>TRBV19|NA|TRBJ2-1|TRBD2
TGTGCCAGTGCGGGACAGGGACTAGCGGGATGGAATGAGCAGTTCTTC
CASAGQGLAGWNEQFF
>TRBV6-5|NA|TRBJ1-3|NA
TGTGCCAGCAGTTACTCGAGGTTCTCTGGAAACACCATATATTTT
CASSYSRFSGNTIYF
>TRBV7-9|NA|TRBJ2-5|NA
TGTGCCAGCAGCTTCCTTCTGGGGCGCACGACGTTAGGGACCCAGTACTTC
CASSFLLGRTTLGTQYF
>TRBV5-6|NA|TRBJ2-5|NA
TGTGCCAGCAGCTTGATCAGTAAGGGGGAGGAGACCCAGTACTTC
CASSLISKGEETQYF
>TRBV7-3|NA|TRBJ2-5|NA
TGTGCCAGCAGCTTAGACCCGGGGGAGACCCAGTACTTC
CASSLDPGETQYF
>TRBV10-1|NA|TRBJ1-1|NA
TGCGCCAGCAGTGACAATTTGGGGGCTGCCACTGAAGCTTTCTTT
CASSDNLGAATEAFF
>TRBV4-3|NA|TRBJ2-3|NA
TGCGCCAGCAGCCAGGGTCCCGGCGTACAACGGGCAGATACGCAGTATTTT
CASSQGPGVQRADTQYF
>TRBV2|once|TRBJ1-5|NA
TGTGCCAGCAGCGGCCCCGGGATGGCCAATCAGCCCCAGCATTTT
CASSGPGMANQPQHF
>TRBV11-2|NA|TRBJ2-7|NA
TGTGCCAGCAGCTTAGCAGGGGTCGCCGAGCAGTACTTC
CASSLAGVAEQYF
>TRBV4-3|NA|TRBJ2-2|TRBD2
TGCGCCAGCAGCCAAGCCCTAGCGGGAGGGCCAACCGGGGAGCTGTTTTTT
CASSQALAGGPTGELFF
>TRBV7-9|NA|TRBJ2-7|NA
TGTGCCAGCAGCTTCGAGCCGGAGCCCTACGAGCAGTACTTC
CASSFEPEPYEQYF
>TRBV2|NA|TRBJ1-2|NA
TGTGCCAGCAAAGGCAGGGTCTATGGCTACACCTTC
CASKGRVYGYTF
>TRBV9|NA|TRBJ1-1|NA
TGTGCCAGCAGCCCCCTTGCTTGGGAGACTGAAGCTTTCTTT
CASSPLAWETEAFF
>TRBV6-4|NA|TRBJ2-3|TRBD2
TGTGCCAGCAGCGAAAAAACTAGCGGGGAGCTGGATACGCAGTATTTT
CASSEKTSGELDTQYF